The clone carrying this T cell receptor beta chain was picked up one time. This table comes from immunoSEQ multiplex PCR, and its TCRdb copy is limited to in-frame clones, with some not included. The data hold 280,000 or so clones, with 88% observed a single time. This sample was taken from a study of blood T cell repertoires in COVID-19. Across the study: Nucleic acid was either cDNA or gDNA, and it came from T cells, B-cell-depleted T cells, or PBMCs.

This CDR3 region has 15 residues. V dropped 4 bases and J dropped 5; count of bases not matched to a gene: 6. Per the germline V gene, CDR1 is PRHDT and CDR2 is FYEKMQ (reference sequence). The TCR was taken from a woman in her thirties who had recovered from COVID-19. The material sequenced was peripheral blood. The V gene is TRBV13, the J gene TRBJ1-2, with 11 bases identical to TRBD1. The CDR3 DNA reads TGTGCCAGCAGCTGGAGGGGACAGGGGGGGTATGGCTACACCTTC. Protein product: CASSWRGQGGYGYTF.